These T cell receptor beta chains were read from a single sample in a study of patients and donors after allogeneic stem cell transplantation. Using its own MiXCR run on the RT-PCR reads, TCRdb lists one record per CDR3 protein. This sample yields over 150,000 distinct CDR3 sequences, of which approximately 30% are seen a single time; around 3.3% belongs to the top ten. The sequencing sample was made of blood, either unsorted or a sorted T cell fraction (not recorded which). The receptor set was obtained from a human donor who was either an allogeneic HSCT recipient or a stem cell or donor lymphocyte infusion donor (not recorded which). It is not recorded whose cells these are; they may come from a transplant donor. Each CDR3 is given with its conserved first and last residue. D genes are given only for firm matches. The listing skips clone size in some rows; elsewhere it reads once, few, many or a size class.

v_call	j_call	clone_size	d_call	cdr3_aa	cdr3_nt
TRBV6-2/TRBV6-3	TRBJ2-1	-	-	CASRIRPSDYFYEQFF	TGTGCCAGCAGAATTAGGCCCTCAGACTACTTCTATGAGCAGTTCTTC
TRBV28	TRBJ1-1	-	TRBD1	CASSLLDRAEAFF	TGTGCCAGCAGTCTCCTGGACAGGGCTGAAGCTTTCTTT
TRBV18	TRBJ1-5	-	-	CASSPKGSNQPQHF	TGTGCCAGCTCACCGAAGGGTAGCAATCAGCCCCAGCATTTT
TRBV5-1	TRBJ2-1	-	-	CASSRTETGVFEQFF	TGCGCCAGCAGCCGTACTGAGACAGGCGTTTTTGAGCAGTTCTTC
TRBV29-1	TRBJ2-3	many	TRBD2	CSVEDPSGSTDTQYF	TGCAGCGTTGAAGATCCTAGCGGGAGCACAGATACGCAGTATTTT
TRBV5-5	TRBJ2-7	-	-	CASSLLDEQYF	TGTGCCAGCAGCTTGTTGGACGAGCAGTACTTC
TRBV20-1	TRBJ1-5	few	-	CSARQDSNQPQHF	TGCAGTGCTAGACAGGATAGCAATCAGCCCCAGCATTTT
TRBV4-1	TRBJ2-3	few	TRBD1	CASSQAPGTGLDTQYF	TGCGCCAGCAGCCAAGCTCCCGGGACAGGACTAGATACGCAGTATTTT
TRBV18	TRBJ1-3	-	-	CASSPPWDVSGNTIYF	TGTGCCAGCTCACCGCCCTGGGATGTCTCTGGAAACACCATATATTTT
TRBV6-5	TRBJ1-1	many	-	CASSYSVNRAGTEAFF	TGTGCCAGCAGTTACTCGGTGAACAGGGCGGGCACTGAAGCTTTCTTT
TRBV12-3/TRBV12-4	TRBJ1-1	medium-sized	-	CASTFWEGMNTEAFF	TGTGCCAGCACCTTTTGGGAGGGGATGAACACTGAAGCTTTCTTT
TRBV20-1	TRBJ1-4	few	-	CSARDYRSYNEKLFF	TGCAGTGCTAGAGACTACAGGAGCTATAATGAAAAACTGTTTTTT
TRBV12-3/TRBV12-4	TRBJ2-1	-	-	CASSFLENNEQFF	-
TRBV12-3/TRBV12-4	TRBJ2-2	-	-	CASSLRLSNTGELFF	TGTGCCAGCAGTTTGAGGCTATCGAACACCGGGGAGCTGTTTTTT
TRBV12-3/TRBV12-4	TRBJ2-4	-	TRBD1	CASSPGQGLGGKNIQYF	TGTGCCAGCAGCCCTGGACAGGGGCTGGGGGGCAAAAACATTCAGTACTTC
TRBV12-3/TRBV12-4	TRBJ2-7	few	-	CATGPLTSEQYF	TGTGCCACCGGGCCTTTAACCTCCGAGCAGTACTTC
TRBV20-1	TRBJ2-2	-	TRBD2	CSLAGNTGELFF	TGCAGTCTAGCGGGAAACACCGGGGAGCTGTTTTTT
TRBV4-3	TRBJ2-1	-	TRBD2	CASSQERLAGGSSYNEQFF	TGCGCCAGCAGCCAAGAGAGACTAGCGGGAGGTAGCTCCTACAATGAGCAGTTCTTC